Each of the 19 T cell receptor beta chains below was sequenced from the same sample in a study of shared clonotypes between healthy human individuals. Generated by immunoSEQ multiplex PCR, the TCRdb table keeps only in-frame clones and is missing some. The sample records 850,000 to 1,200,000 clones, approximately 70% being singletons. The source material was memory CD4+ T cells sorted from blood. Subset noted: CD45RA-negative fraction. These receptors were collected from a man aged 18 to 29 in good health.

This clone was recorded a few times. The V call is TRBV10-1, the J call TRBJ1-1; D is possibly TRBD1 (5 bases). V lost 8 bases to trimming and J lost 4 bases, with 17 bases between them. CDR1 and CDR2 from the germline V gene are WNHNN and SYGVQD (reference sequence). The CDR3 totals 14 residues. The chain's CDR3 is CASSIHGQGTEAFF. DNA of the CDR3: TGCGCCAGCTCCATCCACGGGCAGGGCACTGAAGCTTTCTTT.

The CDR3 bases are TGTGCCAGCACCCCGCGGAGCAACTCTGGGGCCAACGTCCTGACTTTC. Protein: CASTPRSNSGANVLTF. The V and J genes are TRBV11-2 and TRBJ2-6; the D is unclear. Per the germline V gene, CDR1 is SGHAT and CDR2 is FQNNGV. V lost 7 bases, J lost 0 bases, and 13 bases lay in between. The length of the CDR3 is 16 residues.

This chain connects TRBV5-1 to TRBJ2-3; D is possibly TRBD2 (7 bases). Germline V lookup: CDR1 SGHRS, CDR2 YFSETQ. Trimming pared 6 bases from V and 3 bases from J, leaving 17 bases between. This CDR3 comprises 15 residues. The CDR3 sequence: CASTPAGRGTDTQYF. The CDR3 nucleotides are TGCGCCAGCACCCCAGCGGGGAGGGGGACAGATACGCAGTATTTT.

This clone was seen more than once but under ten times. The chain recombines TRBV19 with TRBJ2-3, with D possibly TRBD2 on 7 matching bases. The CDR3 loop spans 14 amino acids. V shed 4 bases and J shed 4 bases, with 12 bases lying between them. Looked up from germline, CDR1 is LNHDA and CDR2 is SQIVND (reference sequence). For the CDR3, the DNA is TGTGCCAGTAGTACCAGGGAGGGGGCAGATACGCAGTATTTT. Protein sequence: CASSTREGADTQYF.

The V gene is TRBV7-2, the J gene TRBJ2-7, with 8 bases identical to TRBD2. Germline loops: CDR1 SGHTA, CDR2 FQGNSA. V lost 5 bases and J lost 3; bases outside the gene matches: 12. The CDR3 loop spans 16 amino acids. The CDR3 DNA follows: TGTGCCAGCAGCACGGGAGGGAGCGGGGGACGCTACGAGCAGTACTTC. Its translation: CASSTGGSGGRYEQYF.

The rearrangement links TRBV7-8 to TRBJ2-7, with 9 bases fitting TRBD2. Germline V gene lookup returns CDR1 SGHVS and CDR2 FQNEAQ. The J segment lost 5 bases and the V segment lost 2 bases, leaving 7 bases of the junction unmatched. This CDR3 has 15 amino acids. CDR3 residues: CASSLQAGGKDEQYF. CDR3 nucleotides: TGTGCCAGCAGCTTACAAGCGGGGGGAAAGGACGAGCAGTACTTC.

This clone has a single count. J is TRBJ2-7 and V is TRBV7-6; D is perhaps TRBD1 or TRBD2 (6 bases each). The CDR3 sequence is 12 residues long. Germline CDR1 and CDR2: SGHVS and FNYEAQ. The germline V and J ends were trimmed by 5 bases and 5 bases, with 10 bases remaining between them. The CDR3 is CASSEEGDEQYF. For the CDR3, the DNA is TGTGCCAGCAGCGAGGAGGGGGACGAGCAGTACTTC.

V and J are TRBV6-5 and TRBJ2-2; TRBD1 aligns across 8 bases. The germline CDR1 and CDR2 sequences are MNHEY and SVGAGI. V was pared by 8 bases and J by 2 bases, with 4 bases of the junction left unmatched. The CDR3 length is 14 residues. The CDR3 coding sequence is TGTGCCAGCGGACAGGGTATAAACACCGGGGAGCTGTTTTTT. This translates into CASGQGINTGELFF.

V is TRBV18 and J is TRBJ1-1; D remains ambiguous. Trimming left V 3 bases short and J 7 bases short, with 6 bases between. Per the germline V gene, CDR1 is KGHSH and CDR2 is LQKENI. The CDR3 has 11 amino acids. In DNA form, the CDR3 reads TGTGCCAGCTCACCGGGCCATGAAGCTTTCTTT. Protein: CASSPGHEAFF.

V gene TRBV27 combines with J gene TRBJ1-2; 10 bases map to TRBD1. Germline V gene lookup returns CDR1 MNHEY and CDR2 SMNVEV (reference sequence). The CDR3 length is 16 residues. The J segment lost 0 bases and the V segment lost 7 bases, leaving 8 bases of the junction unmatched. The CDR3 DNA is TGTGCCAGCACCCAGGGACAGGGGAAGTCTAACTATGGCTACACCTTC. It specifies CASTQGQGKSNYGYTF.

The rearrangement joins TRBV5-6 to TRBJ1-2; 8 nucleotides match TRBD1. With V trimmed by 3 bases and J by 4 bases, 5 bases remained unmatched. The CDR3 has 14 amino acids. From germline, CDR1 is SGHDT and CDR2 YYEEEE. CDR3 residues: CASSSSGGVYGYTF. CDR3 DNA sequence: TGTGCCAGCAGCTCTTCAGGGGGCGTCTATGGCTACACCTTC.

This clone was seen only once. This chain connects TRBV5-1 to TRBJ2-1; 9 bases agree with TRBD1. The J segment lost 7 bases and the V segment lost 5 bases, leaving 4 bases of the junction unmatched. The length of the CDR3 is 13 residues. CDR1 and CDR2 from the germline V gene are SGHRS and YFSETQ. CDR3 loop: CASSRQGGNEQFF. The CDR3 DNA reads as TGCGCCAGCAGTCGACAGGGGGGGAATGAGCAGTTCTTC.

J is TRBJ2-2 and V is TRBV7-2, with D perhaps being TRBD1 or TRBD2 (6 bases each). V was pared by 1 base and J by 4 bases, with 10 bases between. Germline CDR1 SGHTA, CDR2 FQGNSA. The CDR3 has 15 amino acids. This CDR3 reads CASSLEQGGTGELFF. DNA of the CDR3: TGTGCCAGCAGCTTAGAACAGGGAGGCACCGGGGAGCTGTTTTTT. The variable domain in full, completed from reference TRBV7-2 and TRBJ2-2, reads GAGVSQSPSNKVTEKGKDVELRCDPISGHTALYWYRQSLGQGLEFLIYFQGNSAPDKSGLPSDRFSAERTGGSVSTLTIQRTQQEDSAVYLCASSLEQGGTGELFFGEGSRLTVL.

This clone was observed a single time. CDR3 in amino acids: CASSQDRGSSYEQYF. CDR3 DNA sequence: TGCGCCAGCAGCCAAGATCGCGGCAGCTCCTACGAGCAGTACTTC. The V gene is TRBV4-3, the J gene TRBJ2-7; D not resolved. The CDR3 totals 15 residues. Germline CDR1 LGHNA, CDR2 YSLEER. With 0 bases removed from V and 0 bases from J, the gap between germline ends came to 9 bases.

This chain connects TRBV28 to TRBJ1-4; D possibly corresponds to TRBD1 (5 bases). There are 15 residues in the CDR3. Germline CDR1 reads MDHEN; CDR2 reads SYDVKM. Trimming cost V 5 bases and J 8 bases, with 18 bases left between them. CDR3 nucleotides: TGTGCCAGCAGTCCTTCGGGGGTACGTGGGGAAAAACTGTTTTTT. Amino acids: CASSPSGVRGEKLFF.

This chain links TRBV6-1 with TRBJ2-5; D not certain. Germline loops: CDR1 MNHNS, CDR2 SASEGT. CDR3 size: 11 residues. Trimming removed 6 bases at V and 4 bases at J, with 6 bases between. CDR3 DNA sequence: TGTGCCAGCAGGGTTGTAGAGACCCAGTACTTC. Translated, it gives CASRVVETQYF.

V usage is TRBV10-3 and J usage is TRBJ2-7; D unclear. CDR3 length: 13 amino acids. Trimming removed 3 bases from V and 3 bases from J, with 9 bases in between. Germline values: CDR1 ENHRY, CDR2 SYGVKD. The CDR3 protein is CAISDPLYYEQYF. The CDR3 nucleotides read TGTGCCATCAGTGATCCCTTATACTACGAGCAGTACTTC.

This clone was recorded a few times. CDR3 in amino acids: CSGQLGGQETQYF. CDR3 coding DNA: TGCAGCGGTCAGCTTGGGGGCCAAGAGACCCAGTACTTC. The V call is TRBV29-1, the J call TRBJ2-5; D assignment may be TRBD1 or TRBD2 (5 bases each). The CDR3 is made up of 13 amino acids. The V and J ends lost 7 bases and 1 base respectively, with 13 bases between them. CDR1 is SQVTM and CDR2 is ANQGSEA in the germline V gene.

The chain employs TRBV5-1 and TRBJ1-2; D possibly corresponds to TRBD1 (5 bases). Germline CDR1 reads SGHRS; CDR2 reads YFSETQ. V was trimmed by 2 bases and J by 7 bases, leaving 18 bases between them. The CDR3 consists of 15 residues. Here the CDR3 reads CASSLPDRGASGYTF. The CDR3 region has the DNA TGCGCCAGCAGCTTACCCGATCGAGGGGCGAGTGGCTACACCTTC.